This T cell receptor (beta chain) was identified in a study of OX40 agonist ivuxolimab in advanced cancers. The study, taken as a whole, reports: The average count of expanded clones was higher among CD8+ T cells than among CD4+.

TCRdb keeps only in-frame clones here, not all; method: immunoSEQ multiplex PCR. The sample gives tens of thousands of clones, 85% to 95% of which show up once; about 10% is in the top ten. Germline CDR1 and CDR2: SGHNT and YYREEE (reference sequence). Trimming took off 1 base at V and 1 base at J, with 8 bases between the two ends. The CDR3 runs to 14 residues. A history of autoimmune disease or systemic immunosuppression excluded patients. Concerning this clone: Antigen unknown.

The rearrangement joins TRBV5-4 to TRBJ1-2, with D possibly matching TRBD1 (6 bases). This TCR was recovered from an adult with an advanced solid tumor such as melanoma, head and neck, liver or kidney cancer. The sequencing here drew on CD4+ or CD8+ T cells sorted from blood, taken in a trial of the OX40 agonist ivuxolimab. The CDR3 here is CASSLQGSNYGYTF. The CDR3 nucleotides read TGTGCCAGCAGCTTGCAGGGGAGTAACTATGGCTACACCTTC.